This T cell receptor beta chain was identified during a study of T cells after somatic rescue of genetic block. The data were produced by immunoSEQ multiplex PCR, yet TCRdb's version contains in-frame clones alone and is incomplete. This sample has 110,000 or so clones; 85% to 95% occur once, and the top ten carry approximately 1.4%. Sequenced: peripheral blood mononuclear cells (PBMCs). This TCR was sampled from a woman aged 18-29 years.

The CDR3 reads CASSLLEGGWSPSNQPQHF. The CDR3 DNA follows: TGTGCCAGCAGCTTGTTAGAAGGAGGGTGGTCTCCTAGCAATCAGCCCCAGCATTTT. The chain employs TRBV5-5 and TRBJ1-5; D is ambiguous. This CDR3 has 19 residues. CDR1 and CDR2 (germline): SGHKS, YYEKEE (reference sequence). V was cut by 1 base and J by 0 bases, with 20 bases left in between.